Listed here are 23 T cell receptor beta chains from one sample, sequenced in a study of T cell responses to AZD1222 COVID-19 vaccine. Method: immunoSEQ multiplex PCR; TCRdb's copy keeps in-frame clones and lacks some. Of some 180,000 clones in the sample, roughly 91% are singletons; the top ten hold 1.9%. This material consisted of peripheral blood, taken 28 days after the second AZD1222 dose. These TCRs come from an adult who received the AZD1222 COVID-19 vaccine.

The chain recombines TRBV5-4 with TRBJ2-3, with D possibly being TRBD2 (6 bases). Germline CDR1 is SGHNT and CDR2 is YYREEE (reference sequence). The CDR3 is 17 residues long. Trimming took off 0 bases at V and 1 base at J, with 15 bases between the two ends. The CDR3 here is CASSLAVGGAGTDTQYF. The CDR3 nucleotides are TGTGCCAGCAGCTTGGCCGTAGGAGGGGCCGGCACAGATACGCAGTATTTT.

The chain joins TRBV6-5 to TRBJ2-7, with a possible D match to TRBD1 (5 bases). Trimming pared 6 bases from V and 1 base from J, leaving 16 bases between. Germline V CDR1 and CDR2: MNHEY, SVGAGI. The CDR3 is 15 residues long. This CDR3 reads CASSENGHKSYEQYF. CDR3 DNA sequence: TGTGCCAGCAGCGAGAATGGACATAAATCCTACGAGCAGTACTTC.

CDR3 protein: CSASPTHYGYTF. CDR3 DNA sequence: TGCAGTGCTAGTCCGACCCATTATGGCTACACCTTC. The chain combines TRBV20-1 with TRBJ1-2; D is unresolved. This CDR3 contains 12 residues. Trimming took 3 bases from V and 5 from J, leaving 10 bases between them. From germline, CDR1 is DFQATT and CDR2 SNEGSKA (reference sequence).

The chain employs TRBV27 and TRBJ1-2; D is unclear. CDR1 and CDR2 from the germline V gene are MNHEY and SMNVEV (reference sequence). Trimming removed 4 bases from V and 8 bases from J, with 11 bases in between. There are 12 residues in the CDR3. The DNA for the CDR3 is TGTGCCAGCAGTTCCCCTCTAGGGGGCTACACCTTC. Encoded protein: CASSSPLGGYTF.

This clone was counted a single time. The chain has TRBV3-1 (or the pseudogene TRBV3-2) and TRBJ2-5; 10 bases fit TRBD1. This CDR3 is built from 15 residues. Losses at the gene ends were 5 bases for V and 4 bases for J; bases not matched to a gene: 7. CDR1 LGHDT and CDR2 YNNKEL come from the germline V gene (reference sequence). CDR3 in DNA: TGTGCCAGCAGCGTAGTGACAGGGGGCCCAGAGACCCAGTACTTC. It translates to CASSVVTGGPETQYF.

The chain recombines TRBV30 with TRBJ2-1, with TRBD2 identical over 9 bases. Germline-derived CDR1 and CDR2 are GTSNPN and SVGIG (reference sequence). V trimming: 3 bases; J trimming: 2 bases; junction bases outside the gene matches: 5. This CDR3 is 15 amino acids long. The CDR3 nucleotides read TGTGCCTGGAGAGTTAGCGGGAGCCCCTACAATGAGCAGTTCTTC. Its translation: CAWRVSGSPYNEQFF.

A single count supports this clone. The CDR3 reads CARRDSETQYF. In DNA form, the CDR3 reads TGCGCCAGGAGGGATTCAGAGACCCAGTACTTC. This sequence joins TRBV10-1 and TRBJ2-5, with a tentative D call TRBD2 (5 bases). V lost 9 bases to trimming and J lost 4 bases, with 9 bases between them. The CDR3 covers 11 residues. Germline V gene data show CDR1 as WNHNN and CDR2 as SYGVQD (reference sequence).

The J gene is TRBJ2-2, the V gene TRBV7-2; no definite D call. Looked up from germline, CDR1 is SGHTA and CDR2 is FQGNSA. CDR3 length: 11 residues. V lost 5 bases and J 6 bases, leaving 4 bases between the germline ends. The CDR3 DNA is TGTGCCAGCAGCCGTTCCGGGGAGCTGTTTTTT. Translating it yields CASSRSGELFF.

This sequence joins TRBV7-2 and TRBJ2-3, with 7 bases aligning to TRBD2. The CDR3 loop spans 16 amino acids. From germline, CDR1 is SGHTA and CDR2 FQGNSA. V was pared by 1 base and J by 5 bases, with 9 bases of the junction left unmatched. The CDR3 loop is CASSLVGGGPLDTQYF. DNA for the CDR3: TGTGCCAGCAGCTTAGTGGGGGGAGGGCCATTAGATACGCAGTATTTT.

This clone was seen only once. The chain couples TRBV9 to TRBJ1-4, with 10 bases matching TRBD1. From germline, CDR1 is SGDLS and CDR2 YYNGEE. There are 15 residues in the CDR3. V shed 3 bases and J 5 bases; nucleotides not matched to a gene: 4. CDR3 loop: CASSGGGQGNEKLFF. CDR3 coding DNA: TGTGCCAGCAGCGGAGGGGGACAGGGGAATGAAAAACTGTTTTTT.

The chain recombines TRBV6-1 with TRBJ2-3, with D perhaps matching TRBD1 (6 bases). The CDR3 runs to 17 residues. CDR1 is MNHNS and CDR2 is SASEGT in the germline V gene. V gave up 3 bases and J gave up 5 bases, with 21 bases separating them. CDR3: CASSDFFGGGSKDTQYF. DNA of the CDR3: TGTGCCAGCAGTGACTTCTTTGGGGGCGGTTCAAAAGATACGCAGTATTTT.

The chain joins TRBV5-4 to TRBJ1-2; perhaps TRBD1 as D (5 bases). The germline V and J ends were trimmed by 0 bases and 3 bases, with 12 bases remaining between them. The CDR3 consists of 15 residues. Germline loops: CDR1 SGHNT, CDR2 YYREEE (reference sequence). The CDR3 sequence is CASSLGSGADYGYTF. The CDR3 DNA reads TGTGCCAGCAGCTTGGGTTCCGGGGCGGACTATGGCTACACCTTC.

The CDR3 DNA sequence: TGTGCCAGCAGCTCAGATGGGGGGCGCCCCGGAAACACCATATATTTT. It encodes CASSSDGGRPGNTIYF. The gene calls are TRBV11-2 and TRBJ1-3; D perhaps matches TRBD1 (6 bases). This CDR3 contains 16 residues. CDR1 SGHAT and CDR2 FQNNGV come from the germline V gene. Between the trimmed V and J ends, which lost 4 bases and 4 bases, there was a span of 17 bases.

The count of this clone is one. This sequence joins TRBV27 and TRBJ1-5; possible D gene TRBD1, 6 bases. With 2 bases removed from V and 7 bases from J, the gap between germline ends came to 12 bases. Germline V gene lookup returns CDR1 MNHEY and CDR2 SMNVEV (reference sequence). This CDR3 spans 14 amino acids. CDR3 loop: CASSLIGGTQPQHF. As DNA, the CDR3 is TGTGCCAGCAGTTTAATAGGGGGAACACAGCCCCAGCATTTT.

The rearrangement links TRBV14 to TRBJ2-1; 9 bases line up with TRBD2. Looked up from germline, CDR1 is SGHDN and CDR2 is FVKESK. CDR3 length: 14 residues. Trimming took 3 bases from V and 7 from J; bases not matched to a gene: 4. The CDR3 sequence: CASSQGGRGNEQFF. The CDR3 DNA sequence: TGTGCCAGCAGCCAGGGCGGGAGGGGGAATGAGCAGTTCTTC.

The chain has TRBV6-4 and TRBJ1-6; 7 bases map to TRBD1. Unmatched junction bases numbered 8, after V lost 6 bases and J lost 9 bases. The germline gives CDR1 MRHNA, CDR2 SNTAGT. This CDR3 has 14 amino acids. CDR3 coding DNA: TGTGCCAGCAGCTCGACAGGGAGCGGTTCACCCCTCCACTTT. Protein sequence: CASSSTGSGSPLHF.

V and J are TRBV10-1 and TRBJ2-4; 7 bases agree with TRBD1. There are 14 residues in the CDR3. Per germline, CDR1 WNHNN and CDR2 SYGVQD (reference sequence). J lost 7 bases, V lost 6 bases, and 9 bases had no gene match. CDR3 in amino acids: CASSSTGDLNIQYF. The CDR3 DNA is TGCGCCAGCAGCTCCACAGGGGACCTGAACATTCAGTACTTC.

The CDR3 DNA follows: TGTGCCAGTAGGCCTATCGGACAGGGGGATAACACTGAAGCTTTCTTT. Protein sequence: CASRPIGQGDNTEAFF. V is TRBV19 and J is TRBJ1-1, with TRBD1 matching 10 bases. The V and J ends lost 6 bases and 2 bases, in that order; junction bases with no gene match: 9. Germline CDR1 reads LNHDA; CDR2 reads SQIVND (reference sequence). This CDR3 is 16 amino acids long.

This chain links TRBV28 with TRBJ1-3, with D unclear. This CDR3 has 16 residues. V was pared by 2 bases and J by 3 bases, with 14 bases between. CDR1 and CDR2 from the germline V gene are MDHEN and SYDVKM. The CDR3 here is CASSLLPRRGGNTIYF. In DNA form, the CDR3 reads TGTGCCAGCAGTTTACTCCCCCGGCGAGGTGGAAACACCATATATTTT.

The chain couples TRBV10-3 to TRBJ1-6; possibly TRBD1 for D (5 bases). Trimming left V 3 bases short and J 5 bases short, with 11 bases between. This CDR3 is built from 15 residues. Per the germline V gene, CDR1 is ENHRY and CDR2 is SYGVKD. CDR3 in amino acids: CAISDRDGNNSPLHF. The CDR3, as DNA: TGTGCCATCAGTGACCGGGACGGAAATAATTCACCCCTCCACTTT.

This clone was found a few times. The V call is TRBV5-1, the J call TRBJ2-1, with 9 bases matching TRBD1. The V segment lost 0 bases and the J segment 4 bases; nucleotides outside the gene matches: 2. Germline V gene sequence: CDR1 SGHRS, CDR2 YFSETQ. The CDR3 is 15 residues long. This CDR3 reads CASSLDGTGYNEQFF. As DNA, the CDR3 is TGCGCCAGCAGCTTGGATGGGACAGGGTACAATGAGCAGTTCTTC.

The rearrangement links TRBV5-1 to TRBJ1-4, with a weak D call TRBD1 (6 bases). The V gene's germline CDR1 is SGHRS and CDR2 YFSETQ. V was clipped by 1 base and J by 5 bases, with 12 bases between them. This CDR3 has 15 residues. CDR3 in DNA: TGCGCCAGCAGCTTGTCGAGGGGGGTAAATGAAAAACTGTTTTTT. Protein product: CASSLSRGVNEKLFF.

V usage is TRBV30 and J usage is TRBJ2-2; 9 bases agree with TRBD1. This CDR3 region has 15 residues. Trimming cost V 0 bases and J 5 bases; bases outside gene matches: 4. Per germline, CDR1 GTSNPN and CDR2 SVGIG (reference sequence). Here the CDR3 reads CAWSVSGTGTGELFF. CDR3 in DNA: TGTGCCTGGAGTGTTTCCGGGACAGGGACCGGGGAGCTGTTTTTT.